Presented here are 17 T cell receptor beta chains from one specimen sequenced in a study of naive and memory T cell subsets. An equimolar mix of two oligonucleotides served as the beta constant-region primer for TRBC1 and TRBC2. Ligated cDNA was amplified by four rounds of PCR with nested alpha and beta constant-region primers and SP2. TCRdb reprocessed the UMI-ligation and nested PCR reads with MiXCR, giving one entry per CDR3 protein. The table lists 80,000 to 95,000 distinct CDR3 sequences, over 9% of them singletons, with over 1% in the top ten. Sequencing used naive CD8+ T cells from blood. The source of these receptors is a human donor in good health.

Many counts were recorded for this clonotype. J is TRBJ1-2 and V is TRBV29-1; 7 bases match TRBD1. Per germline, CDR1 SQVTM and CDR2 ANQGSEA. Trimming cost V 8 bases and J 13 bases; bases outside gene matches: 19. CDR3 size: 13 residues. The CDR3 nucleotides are TGCAGCACACGGGACAGCGGTTCCCCAGGTTGCACCTTC. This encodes CSTRDSGSPGCTF.

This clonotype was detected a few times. The CDR3 loop is CASSLDRVPDTQYF. CDR3 DNA sequence: TGCGCCAGCAGCTTGGACAGGGTCCCAGATACGCAGTATTTT. The chain joins TRBV5-1 to TRBJ2-3; D may be TRBD1 (6 bases). This CDR3 is built from 14 residues. The V gene's germline CDR1 is SGHRS and CDR2 YFSETQ. The germline V and J ends were trimmed by 0 bases and 4 bases, with 9 bases remaining between them.

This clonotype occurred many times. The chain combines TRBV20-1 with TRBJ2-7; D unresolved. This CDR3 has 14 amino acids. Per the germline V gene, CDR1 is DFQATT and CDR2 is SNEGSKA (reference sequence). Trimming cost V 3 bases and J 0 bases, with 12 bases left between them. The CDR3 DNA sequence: TGCAGTGCTAGGCCTCTTCGGGCCTCCTACGAGCAGTACTTC. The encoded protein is CSARPLRASYEQYF.

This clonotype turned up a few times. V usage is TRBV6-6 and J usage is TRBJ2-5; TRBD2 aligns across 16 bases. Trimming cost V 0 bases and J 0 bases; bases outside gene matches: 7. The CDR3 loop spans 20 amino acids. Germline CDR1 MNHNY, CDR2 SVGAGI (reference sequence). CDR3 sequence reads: CASSYSVGLAGGEYQETQYF. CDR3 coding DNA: TGTGCCAGCAGTTACTCGGTGGGACTAGCGGGAGGGGAGTACCAAGAGACCCAGTACTTC.

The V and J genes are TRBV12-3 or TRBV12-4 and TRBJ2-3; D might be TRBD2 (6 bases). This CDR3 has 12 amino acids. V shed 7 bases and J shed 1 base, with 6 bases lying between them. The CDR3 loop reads CASTSGTDTQYF. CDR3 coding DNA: TGTGCCAGCACTAGCGGCACAGATACGCAGTATTTT.

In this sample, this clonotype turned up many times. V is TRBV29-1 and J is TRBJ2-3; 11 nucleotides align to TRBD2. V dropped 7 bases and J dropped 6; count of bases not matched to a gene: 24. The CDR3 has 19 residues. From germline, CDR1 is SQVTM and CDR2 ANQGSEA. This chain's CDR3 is CSASSLAGGLSRDVDTQYF. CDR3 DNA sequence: TGCAGCGCCTCGTCTCTAGCGGGAGGCCTTAGCCGGGATGTGGATACGCAGTATTTT.

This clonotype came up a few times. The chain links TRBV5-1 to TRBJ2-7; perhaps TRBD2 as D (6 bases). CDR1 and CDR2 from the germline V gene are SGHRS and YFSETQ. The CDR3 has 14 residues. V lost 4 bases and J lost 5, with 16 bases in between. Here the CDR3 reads CASSPDGRSHEQYF. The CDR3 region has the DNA TGCGCCAGCAGCCCCGACGGGAGAAGCCACGAGCAGTACTTC. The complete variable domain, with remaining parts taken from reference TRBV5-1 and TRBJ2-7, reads KAGVTQTPRYLIKTRGQQVTLSCSPISGHRSVSWYQQTPGQGLQFLFEYFSETQRNKGNFPGRFSGRQFSNSRSEMNVSTLELGDSALYLCASSPDGRSHEQYFGPGTRLTVT.

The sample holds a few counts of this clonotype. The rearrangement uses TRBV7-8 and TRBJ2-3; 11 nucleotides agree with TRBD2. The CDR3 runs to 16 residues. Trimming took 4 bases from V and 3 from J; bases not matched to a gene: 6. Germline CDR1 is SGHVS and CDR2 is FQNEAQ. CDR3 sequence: CASSSLSGRATDTQYF. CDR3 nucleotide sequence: TGTGCCAGCAGCTCACTTAGCGGGAGGGCAACAGATACGCAGTATTTT. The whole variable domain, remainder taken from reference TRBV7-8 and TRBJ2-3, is GAGVSQSPRYKVAKRGQDVALRCDPISGHVSLFWYQQALGQGPEFLTYFQNEAQLDKSGLPSDRFFAERPEGSVSTLKIQRTQQEDSAVYLCASSSLSGRATDTQYFGPGTRLTVL.

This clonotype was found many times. The CDR3 nucleotides read TGTGCCAGCAGTCCAGGACCGAACACCGGGGAGCTGTTTTTT. Amino acids: CASSPGPNTGELFF. The chain combines TRBV27 with TRBJ2-2, with D hard to call. The V gene's germline CDR1 is MNHEY and CDR2 SMNVEV (reference sequence). V was clipped by 5 bases and J by 0 bases, with 7 bases between them. There are 14 residues in the CDR3.

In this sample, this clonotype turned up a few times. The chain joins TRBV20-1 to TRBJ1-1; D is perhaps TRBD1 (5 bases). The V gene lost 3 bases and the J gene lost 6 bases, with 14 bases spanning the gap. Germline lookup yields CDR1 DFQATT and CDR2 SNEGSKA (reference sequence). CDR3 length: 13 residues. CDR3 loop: CSASGAVGAEAFF. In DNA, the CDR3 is TGCAGTGCTAGTGGCGCGGTGGGGGCTGAAGCTTTCTTT.

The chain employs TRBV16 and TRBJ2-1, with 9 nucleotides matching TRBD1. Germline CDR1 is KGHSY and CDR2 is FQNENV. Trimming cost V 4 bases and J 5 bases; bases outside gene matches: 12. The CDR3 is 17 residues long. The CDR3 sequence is CASSRYPPGQGDNEQFF. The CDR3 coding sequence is TGTGCCAGCAGCCGATACCCTCCGGGACAGGGTGACAATGAGCAGTTCTTC.

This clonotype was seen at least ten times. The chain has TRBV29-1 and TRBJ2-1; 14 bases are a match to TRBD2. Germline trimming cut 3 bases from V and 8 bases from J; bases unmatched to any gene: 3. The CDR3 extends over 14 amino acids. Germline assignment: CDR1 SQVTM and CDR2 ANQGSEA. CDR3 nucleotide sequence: TGCAGCGTTGACGGGACTAGCGGGAGAGATGAGCAGTTCTTC. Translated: CSVDGTSGRDEQFF.

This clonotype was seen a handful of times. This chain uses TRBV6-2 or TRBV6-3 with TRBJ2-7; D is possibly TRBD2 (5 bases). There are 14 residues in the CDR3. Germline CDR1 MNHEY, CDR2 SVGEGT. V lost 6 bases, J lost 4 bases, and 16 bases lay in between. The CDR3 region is CASSLEIQRYEQYF. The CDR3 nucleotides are TGTGCCAGCAGCCTAGAGATTCAGCGGTACGAGCAGTACTTC.

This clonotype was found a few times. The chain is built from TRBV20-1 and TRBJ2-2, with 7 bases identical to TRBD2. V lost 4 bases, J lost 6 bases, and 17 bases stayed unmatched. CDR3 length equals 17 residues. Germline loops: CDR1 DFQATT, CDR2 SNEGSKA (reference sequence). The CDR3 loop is CSANGDGSGKGAGELFF. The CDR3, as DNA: TGCAGTGCTAATGGGGATGGGAGCGGGAAAGGGGCCGGGGAGCTGTTTTTT.

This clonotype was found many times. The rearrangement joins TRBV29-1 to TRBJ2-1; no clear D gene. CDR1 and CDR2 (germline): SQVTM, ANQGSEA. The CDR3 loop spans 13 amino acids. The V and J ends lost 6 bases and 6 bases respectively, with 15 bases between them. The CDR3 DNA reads TGCAGCGTCGTTCTAGGGTGGGGCAATGAGCAGTTCTTC. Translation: CSVVLGWGNEQFF.

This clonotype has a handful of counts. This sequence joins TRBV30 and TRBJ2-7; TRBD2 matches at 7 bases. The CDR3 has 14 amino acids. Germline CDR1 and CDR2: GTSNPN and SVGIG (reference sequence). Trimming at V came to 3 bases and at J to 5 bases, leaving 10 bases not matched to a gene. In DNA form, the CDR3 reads TGTGCCTGGAGCTCTTGGCGGGAGATCAACGAGCAGTACTTC. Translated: CAWSSWREINEQYF.

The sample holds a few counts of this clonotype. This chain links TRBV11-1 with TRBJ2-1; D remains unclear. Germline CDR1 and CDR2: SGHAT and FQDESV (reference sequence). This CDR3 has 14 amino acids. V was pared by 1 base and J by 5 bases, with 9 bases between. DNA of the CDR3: TGTGCCAGCAGCTTAGGGGCTACCCACAATGAGCAGTTCTTC. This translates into CASSLGATHNEQFF.